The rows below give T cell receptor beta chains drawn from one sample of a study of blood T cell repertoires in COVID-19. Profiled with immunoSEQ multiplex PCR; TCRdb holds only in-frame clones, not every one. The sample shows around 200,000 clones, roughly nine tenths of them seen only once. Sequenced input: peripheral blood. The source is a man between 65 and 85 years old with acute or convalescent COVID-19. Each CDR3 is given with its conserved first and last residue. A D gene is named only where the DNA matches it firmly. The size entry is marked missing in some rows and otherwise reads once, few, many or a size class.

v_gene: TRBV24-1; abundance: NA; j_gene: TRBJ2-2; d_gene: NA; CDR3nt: TGTGCCACCAGTGATTTGCAGGGGACGAACACCGGGGAGCTGTTTTTT; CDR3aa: CATSDLQGTNTGELFF
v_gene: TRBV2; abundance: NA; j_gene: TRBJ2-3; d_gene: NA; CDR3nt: TGTGCCAGCACCGAAAGGGGCGATACGCAGTATTTT; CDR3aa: CASTERGDTQYF
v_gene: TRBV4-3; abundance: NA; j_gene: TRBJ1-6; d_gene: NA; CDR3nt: TGCGCCAGCAGCCAAGAGCCACTTCAGACATCCTATAATTCACCCCTCCACTTT; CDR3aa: CASSQEPLQTSYNSPLHF
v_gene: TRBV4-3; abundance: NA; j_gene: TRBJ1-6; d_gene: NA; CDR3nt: TGCGCCAGCAGCCAAGATCCGCACAGCCGCTCCTATAATTCACCCCTCCACTTT; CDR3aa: CASSQDPHSRSYNSPLHF
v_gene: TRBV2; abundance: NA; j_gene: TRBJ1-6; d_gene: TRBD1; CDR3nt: TGTGCCAGCAGTGCGGACAGGGGGGTCTCCTATAATTCACCCCTCCACTTT; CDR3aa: CASSADRGVSYNSPLHF
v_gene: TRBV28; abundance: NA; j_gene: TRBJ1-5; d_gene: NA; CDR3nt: TGTGCCAGCAGTTCCCTGACAGGCTGGGACAATCAGCCCCAGCATTTT; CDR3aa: CASSSLTGWDNQPQHF
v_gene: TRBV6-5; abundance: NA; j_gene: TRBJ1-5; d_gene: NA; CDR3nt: TGTGCCACGTGGGGGGGAATCAATCAGCCCCAGCATTTT; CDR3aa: CATWGGINQPQHF
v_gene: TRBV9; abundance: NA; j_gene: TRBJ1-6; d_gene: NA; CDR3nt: TGTGCCAGCAGCGTCACAGAATATAATTCACCCCTCCACTTT; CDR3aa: CASSVTEYNSPLHF
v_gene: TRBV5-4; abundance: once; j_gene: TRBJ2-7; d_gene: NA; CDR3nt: TGTGCCAGCAGCTTGGACAGGGACCAGACCGAGTACTTC; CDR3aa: CASSLDRDQTEYF
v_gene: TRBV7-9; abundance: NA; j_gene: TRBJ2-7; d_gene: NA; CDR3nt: TGTGCCAGCAGGGTACAGGGTACATCCTACGAGCAGTACTTC; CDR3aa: CASRVQGTSYEQYF
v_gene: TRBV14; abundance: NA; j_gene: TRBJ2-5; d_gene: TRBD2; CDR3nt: TGTGCCAGCAGCCAACGGACTAGCGGGAGTTTGGAGACCCAGTACTTC; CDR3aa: CASSQRTSGSLETQYF
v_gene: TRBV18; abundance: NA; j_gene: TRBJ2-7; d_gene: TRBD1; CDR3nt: TGTGCCAGCTCACCAAGGACGGGACAGAACTACGAGCAGTACTTC; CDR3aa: CASSPRTGQNYEQYF
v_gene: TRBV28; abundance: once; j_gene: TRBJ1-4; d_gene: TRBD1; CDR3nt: TGTGCCAGCAGTCCGTACAGGGGGACGGGTGAAAAACTGTTTTTT; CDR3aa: CASSPYRGTGEKLFF
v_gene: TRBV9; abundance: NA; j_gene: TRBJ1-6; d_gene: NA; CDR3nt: TGTGCCAGCAGCGTATCGCTGGGGACGGGAGGGCAGGAATCACCCCTCCACTTT; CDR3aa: CASSVSLGTGGQESPLHF
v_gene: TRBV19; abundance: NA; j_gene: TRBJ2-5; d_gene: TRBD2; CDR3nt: TGTGCCAGTAGTATCCGGGAGGAACTCCAAGAGACCCAGTACTTC; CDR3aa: CASSIREELQETQYF